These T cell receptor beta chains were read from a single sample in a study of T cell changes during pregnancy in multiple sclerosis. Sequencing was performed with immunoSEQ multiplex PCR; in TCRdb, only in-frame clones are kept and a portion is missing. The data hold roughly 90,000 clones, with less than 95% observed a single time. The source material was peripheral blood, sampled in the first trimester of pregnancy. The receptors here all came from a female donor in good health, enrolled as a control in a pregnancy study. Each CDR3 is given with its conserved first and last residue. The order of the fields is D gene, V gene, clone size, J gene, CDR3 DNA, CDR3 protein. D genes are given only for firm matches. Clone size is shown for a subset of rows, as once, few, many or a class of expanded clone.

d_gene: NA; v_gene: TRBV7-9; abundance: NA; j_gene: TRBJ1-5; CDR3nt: TGTGCCAGCAGCTTAGAGGGAGGTGGGGATCAGCCCCAGCATTTT; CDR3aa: CASSLEGGGDQPQHF
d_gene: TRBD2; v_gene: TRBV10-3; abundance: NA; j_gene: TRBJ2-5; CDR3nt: TGTGCCATCAGGGAAGGAAGGACTAGCGGGGTCCAAGAGACCCAGTACTTC; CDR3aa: CAIREGRTSGVQETQYF
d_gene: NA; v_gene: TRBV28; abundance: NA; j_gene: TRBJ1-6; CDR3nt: TGTGCCAGCAGGCCCAGGGCGGGGGGATCACCCCTCCACTTT; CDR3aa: CASRPRAGGSPLHF
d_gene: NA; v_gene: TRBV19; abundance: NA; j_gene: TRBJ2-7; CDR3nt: TGTGCCAGTAGTACCTCCAGGGGCTTTTCCTACGAGCAGTACTTC; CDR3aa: CASSTSRGFSYEQYF
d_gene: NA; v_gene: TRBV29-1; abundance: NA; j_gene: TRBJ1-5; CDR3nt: TGCAGCGTAGCCGGGTCCTCATATCAGCCCCAGCATTTT; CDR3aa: CSVAGSSYQPQHF
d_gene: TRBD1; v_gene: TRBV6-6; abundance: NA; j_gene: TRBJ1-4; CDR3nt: TGTGCCAGCACTGACAGGGGAGAAAAACTGTTTTTT; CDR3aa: CASTDRGEKLFF
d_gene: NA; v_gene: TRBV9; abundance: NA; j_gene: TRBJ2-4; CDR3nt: TGTGCCAGCAGCTCAGGACTAGCCAAAAACATTCAGTACTTC; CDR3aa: CASSSGLAKNIQYF
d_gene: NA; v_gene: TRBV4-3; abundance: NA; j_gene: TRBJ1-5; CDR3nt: TGCGCCAGCAGCCAAGATACGAGGGCGCATCAGCCCCAGCATTTT; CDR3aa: CASSQDTRAHQPQHF
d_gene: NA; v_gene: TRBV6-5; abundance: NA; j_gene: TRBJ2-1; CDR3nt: TGTGCCAGCTCCCTTCACGGGAATGAGCAGTTCTTC; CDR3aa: CASSLHGNEQFF
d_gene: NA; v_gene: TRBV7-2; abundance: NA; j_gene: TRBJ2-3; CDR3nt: TGTGCCAGCAGCTTGGTGACTATTAGCACAGATACGCAGTATTTT; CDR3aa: CASSLVTISTDTQYF
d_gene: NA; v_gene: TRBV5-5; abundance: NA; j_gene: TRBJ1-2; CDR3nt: TGTGCCAGCAGCCCTAGGGGTAGTTATGGCTACACCTTC; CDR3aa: CASSPRGSYGYTF
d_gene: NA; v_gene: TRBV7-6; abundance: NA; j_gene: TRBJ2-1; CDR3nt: TGTGCCAGCAGCTTAAGAGCTTACAATGAGCAGTTCTTC; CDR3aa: CASSLRAYNEQFF
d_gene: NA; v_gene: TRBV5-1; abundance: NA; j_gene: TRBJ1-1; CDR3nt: TGCGCCAGCAGCTTGGAGGCAGGGATTGAAGCTTTCTTT; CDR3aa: CASSLEAGIEAFF
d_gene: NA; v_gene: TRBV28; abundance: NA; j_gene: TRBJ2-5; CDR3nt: TGTGCCATCAAGACGGGTGGGGCCTCCCAAGAGACCCAGTACTTC; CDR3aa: CAIKTGGASQETQYF
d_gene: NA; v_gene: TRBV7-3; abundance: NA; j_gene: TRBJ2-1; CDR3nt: TGTGCCAGCAGCCCACGCGACGGGGTGTACAATGAGCAGTTCTTC; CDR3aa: CASSPRDGVYNEQFF
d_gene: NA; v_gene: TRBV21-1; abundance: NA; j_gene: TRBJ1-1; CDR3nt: TGTGCCAGCAGTCCAGGGGAGACTGAAGCTTTCTTT; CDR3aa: CASSPGETEAFF
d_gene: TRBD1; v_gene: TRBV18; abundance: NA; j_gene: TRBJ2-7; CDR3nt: TGTGCCAGCTCACCTTCTGGACAGGCCCACGAGCAGTACTTC; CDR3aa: CASSPSGQAHEQYF
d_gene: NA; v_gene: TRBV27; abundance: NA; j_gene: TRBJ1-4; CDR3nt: TGTGCCAGCAGTTCATTCGCGACAGGTGCAACTAATGAAAAACTGTTTTTT; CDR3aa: CASSSFATGATNEKLFF
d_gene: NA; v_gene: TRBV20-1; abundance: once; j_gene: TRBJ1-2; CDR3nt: TGCAGTCCCGGTCCCAACTATGGCTACACCTTC; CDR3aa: CSPGPNYGYTF
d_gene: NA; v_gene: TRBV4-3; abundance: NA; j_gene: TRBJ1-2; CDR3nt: TGCGCCAGCAGCCCCACCGAGACAGACTATGGCTACACCTTC; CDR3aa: CASSPTETDYGYTF
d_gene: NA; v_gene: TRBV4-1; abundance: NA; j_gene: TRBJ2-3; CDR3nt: TGCGCCAGCAGCAGAATGGCGGCGCTTGGCACAGATACGCAGTATTTT; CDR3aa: CASSRMAALGTDTQYF
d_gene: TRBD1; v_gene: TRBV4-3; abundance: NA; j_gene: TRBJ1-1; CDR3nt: TGCGCCAGCAGCCATCAGGACAGGGTGAACACTGAAGCTTTCTTT; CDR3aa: CASSHQDRVNTEAFF
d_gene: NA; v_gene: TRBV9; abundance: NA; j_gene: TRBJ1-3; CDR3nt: TGTGCCAGCAGCGTAGCTCCCGCTGGAAACACCATATATTTT; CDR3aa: CASSVAPAGNTIYF
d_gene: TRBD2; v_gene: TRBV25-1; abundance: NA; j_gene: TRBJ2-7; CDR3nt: TGTGCCAGCAGTGATATGACCCGGGCTAGCGGGACCGAATACGAGCAGTACTTC; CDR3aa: CASSDMTRASGTEYEQYF
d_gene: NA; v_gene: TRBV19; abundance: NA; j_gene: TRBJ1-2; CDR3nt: TGTGCCACCAGTAGTCCCCACAGCGGAGCTAACTATGGCTACACCTTC; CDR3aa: CATSSPHSGANYGYTF
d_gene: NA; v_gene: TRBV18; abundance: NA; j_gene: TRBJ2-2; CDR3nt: TGTGCCAGCTCACCTGATCGGGGGAAAACGAACACCGGGGAGCTGTTTTTT; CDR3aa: CASSPDRGKTNTGELFF
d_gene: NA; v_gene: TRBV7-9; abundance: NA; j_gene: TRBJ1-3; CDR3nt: TGTGCCAGCAGCTTAGATTATTCTGGAAACACCATATATTTT; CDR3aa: CASSLDYSGNTIYF
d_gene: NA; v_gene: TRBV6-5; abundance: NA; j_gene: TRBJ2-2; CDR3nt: TGTGCCAGCAGTTATTTCCAGGGAAGTGTCGGGGAGCTGTTTTTT; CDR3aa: CASSYFQGSVGELFF
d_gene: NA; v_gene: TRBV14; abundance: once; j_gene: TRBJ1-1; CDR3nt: TGTGCCAGCAGCCTGCAGGGGCGGATTGAAGCTTTCTTT; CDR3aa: CASSLQGRIEAFF
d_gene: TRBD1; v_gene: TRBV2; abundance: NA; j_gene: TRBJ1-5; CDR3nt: TGTGCCAGCAGTGAAGCGTGGGGGGACAGCCGCAATCAGCCCCAGCATTTT; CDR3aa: CASSEAWGDSRNQPQHF
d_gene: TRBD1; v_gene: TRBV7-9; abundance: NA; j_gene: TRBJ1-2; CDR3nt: TGTGCCAGCAGCTTCGGACAGGAGGGAGGCTACACCTTC; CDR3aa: CASSFGQEGGYTF
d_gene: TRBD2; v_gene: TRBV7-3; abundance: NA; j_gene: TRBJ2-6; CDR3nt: TGTGCCAGCAGCTTAATCCTGGGGGGGAGTACTGGGGCCAACGTCCTGACTTTC; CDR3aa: CASSLILGGSTGANVLTF
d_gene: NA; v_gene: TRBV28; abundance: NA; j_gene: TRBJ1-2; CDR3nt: TGTGCCAGCAACGCTAACGGGCCGGGGAGGTATGGCTACACCTTC; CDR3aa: CASNANGPGRYGYTF
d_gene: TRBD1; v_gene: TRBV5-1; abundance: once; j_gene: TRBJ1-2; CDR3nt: TGCGCCAGCAGCTCCGGACAGGGGTTAGGCTATGGCTACACCTTC; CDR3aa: CASSSGQGLGYGYTF
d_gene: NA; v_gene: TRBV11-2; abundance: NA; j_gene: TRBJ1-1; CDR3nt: TGTGCCAGCAGCTGGACTCGGGACACTGAAGCTTTCTTT; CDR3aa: CASSWTRDTEAFF
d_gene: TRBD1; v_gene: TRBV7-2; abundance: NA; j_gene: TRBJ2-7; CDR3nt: TGTGCCAGCAGCTTGGTTAGGGACAGACCTACTGAGCAGTACTTC; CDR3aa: CASSLVRDRPTEQYF
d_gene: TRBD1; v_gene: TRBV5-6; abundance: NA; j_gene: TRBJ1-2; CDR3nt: TGTGCCAGCAGCCCCTTCGACAGGGACATCGGCTACACCTTC; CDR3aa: CASSPFDRDIGYTF
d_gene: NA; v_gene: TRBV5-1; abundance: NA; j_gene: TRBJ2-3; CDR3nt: TGCGCCAGCAGCCCGCGGGGTAGCACAGATACGCAGTATTTT; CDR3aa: CASSPRGSTDTQYF
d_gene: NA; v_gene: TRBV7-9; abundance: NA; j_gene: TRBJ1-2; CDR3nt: TGTGCCAGCAGCCCCCTCACGGGGTCGTCGGGCTACACCTTC; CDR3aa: CASSPLTGSSGYTF
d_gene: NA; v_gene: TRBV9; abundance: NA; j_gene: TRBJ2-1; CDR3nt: TGTGCCAGCAGCCCCAAGAGGCTAGTCTACAATGAGCAGTTCTTC; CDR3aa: CASSPKRLVYNEQFF
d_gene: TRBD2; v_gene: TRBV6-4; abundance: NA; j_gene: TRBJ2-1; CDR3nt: TGTGCCAGCAGTGACTCTAGCGGGGCCAATGAGCAGTTCTTC; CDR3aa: CASSDSSGANEQFF
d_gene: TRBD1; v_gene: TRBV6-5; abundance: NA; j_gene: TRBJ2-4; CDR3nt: TGTGCCAGCAGTCCGGGACAGGCCAGAATAATTCAGTACTTC; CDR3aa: CASSPGQARIIQYF
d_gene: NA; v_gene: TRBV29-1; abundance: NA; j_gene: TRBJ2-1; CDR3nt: TGCAGCGTTGATAGGGGATTCTCCTACAATGAGCAGTTCTTC; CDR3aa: CSVDRGFSYNEQFF
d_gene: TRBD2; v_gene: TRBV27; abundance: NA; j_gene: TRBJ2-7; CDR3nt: TGTGCCAGCAGTCTGCTAGCGGGGTCCGCCTACGAGCAGTACTTC; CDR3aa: CASSLLAGSAYEQYF
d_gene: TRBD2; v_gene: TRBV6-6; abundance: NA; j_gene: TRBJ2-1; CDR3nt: TGTGCCAGCAGGCGGGGGGCAGGGGATGAGCAGTTCTTC; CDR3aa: CASRRGAGDEQFF
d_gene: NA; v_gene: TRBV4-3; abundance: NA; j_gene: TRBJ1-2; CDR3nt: TGCGCCAGCAGCCAAGAGGCAGGGTTTGATGGCTACACCTTC; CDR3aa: CASSQEAGFDGYTF
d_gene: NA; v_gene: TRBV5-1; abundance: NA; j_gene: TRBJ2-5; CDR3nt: TGCGCCAGCAGCTGGGCTGGGGAGACCCAGTACTTC; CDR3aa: CASSWAGETQYF
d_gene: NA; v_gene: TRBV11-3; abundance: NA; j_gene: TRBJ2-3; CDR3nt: TGTGCCAGCAGCTTAGGGGGGGGCCTTGATACGCAGTATTTT; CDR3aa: CASSLGGGLDTQYF
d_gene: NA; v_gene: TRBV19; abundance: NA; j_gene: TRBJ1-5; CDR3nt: TGTGCCAGTAGGGATGGGCGTTATAGCAATCAGCCCCAGCATTTT; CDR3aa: CASRDGRYSNQPQHF
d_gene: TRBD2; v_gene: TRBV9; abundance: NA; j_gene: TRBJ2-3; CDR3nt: TGTGCCAGCAGCGTAGGACTAGCTGTGGGAGATACGCAGTATTTT; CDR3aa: CASSVGLAVGDTQYF
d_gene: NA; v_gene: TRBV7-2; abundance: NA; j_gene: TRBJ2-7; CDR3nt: TGTGCCAGCAGCTCGGACATTCTCATTGGCGAGCAGTACTTC; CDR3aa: CASSSDILIGEQYF
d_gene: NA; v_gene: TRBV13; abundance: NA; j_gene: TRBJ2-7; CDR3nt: TGTGCCAGCAGCCAACTGGGGGGGGGCTGGGACGAGCAGTACTTC; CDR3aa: CASSQLGGGWDEQYF
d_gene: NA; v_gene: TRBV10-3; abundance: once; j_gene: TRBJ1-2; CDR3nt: TGTGCCATCAGTGAGTCAACAGGGCGCGTCTATGGCTACACCTTC; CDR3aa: CAISESTGRVYGYTF
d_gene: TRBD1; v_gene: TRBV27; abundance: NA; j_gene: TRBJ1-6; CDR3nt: TGTGCCAGCAGTTTCAACAGGGGGGGTTTGGGGAGCTCCTATAATTCACCCCTCCACTTT; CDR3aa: CASSFNRGGLGSSYNSPLHF
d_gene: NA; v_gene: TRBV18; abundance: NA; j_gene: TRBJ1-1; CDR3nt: TGTGCCAGCTCACCATTGGGGGGGGTCACTGAAGCTTTCTTT; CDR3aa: CASSPLGGVTEAFF
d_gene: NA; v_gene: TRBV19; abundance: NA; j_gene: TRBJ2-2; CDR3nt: TGTGCCAGTAGTATGAGCGGCCAGGGGTTGGCCGGGGAGCTGTTTTTT; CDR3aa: CASSMSGQGLAGELFF
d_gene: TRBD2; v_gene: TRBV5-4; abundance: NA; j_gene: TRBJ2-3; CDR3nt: TGTGCCAGCAGCTCAGATGCTAGCGGGCGCCGCACAGATACGCAGTATTTT; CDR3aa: CASSSDASGRRTDTQYF
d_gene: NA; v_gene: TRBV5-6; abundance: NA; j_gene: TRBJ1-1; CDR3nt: TGTGCCAGCAGCTCGGTTGGAGGGTATGTTACCACTGAAGCTTTCTTT; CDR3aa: CASSSVGGYVTTEAFF
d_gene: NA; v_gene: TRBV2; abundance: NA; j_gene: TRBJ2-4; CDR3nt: TGTGCCAGCGAGAAGGGACACGCCAAAAACATTCAGTACTTC; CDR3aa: CASEKGHAKNIQYF